Listed here is a single T cell receptor (beta chain). This entry belongs to a study of PD-1 blockade in classical Hodgkin lymphoma. V gave up 6 bases and J gave up 1 base, with 13 bases separating them. Germline V gene sequence: CDR1 MDHEN, CDR2 SYDVKM. CDR3 length equals 15 residues. TCRdb's table, derived via immunoSEQ multiplex PCR, lists solely in-frame clones and lacks some. Here the sample spans approximately 26,000 clones, roughly 70% being singletons. Brentuximab vedotin exposure varied, and every patient relapsed after autologous stem cell transplantation. Specimen: peripheral blood mononuclear cells (PBMCs), collected before the second cycle of nivolumab. This TCR was sampled from a human donor with classical Hodgkin lymphoma. The genes are TRBV28 and TRBJ1-5; D is unclear. The CDR3 bases are TGTGCCAGCAGCAAAGTCGGTGGAAGCAATCAGCCCCAGCATTTT. It translates to CASSKVGGSNQPQHF.